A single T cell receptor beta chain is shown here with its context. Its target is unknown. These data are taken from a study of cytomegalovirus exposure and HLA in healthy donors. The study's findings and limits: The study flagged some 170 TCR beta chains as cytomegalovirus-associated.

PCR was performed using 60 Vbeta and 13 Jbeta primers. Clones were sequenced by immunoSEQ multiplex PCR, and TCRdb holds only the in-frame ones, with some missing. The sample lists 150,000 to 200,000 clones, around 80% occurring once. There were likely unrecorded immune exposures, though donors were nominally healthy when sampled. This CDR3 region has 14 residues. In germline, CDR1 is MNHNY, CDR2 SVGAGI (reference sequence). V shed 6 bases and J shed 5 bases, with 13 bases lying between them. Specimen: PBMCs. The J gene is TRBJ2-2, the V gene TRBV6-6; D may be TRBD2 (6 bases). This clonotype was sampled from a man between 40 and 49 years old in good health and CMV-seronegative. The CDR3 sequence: CASSAIRGTGELFF. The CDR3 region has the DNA TGTGCCAGCAGCGCCATCCGGGGGACCGGGGAGCTGTTTTTT.